This TCR beta chain emerged from a study of pediatric ulcerative colitis. Worth noting for this clone: The target antigen is unknown.

The assay was run at survey level. TCRdb's table, derived via immunoSEQ multiplex PCR, lists solely in-frame clones and lacks some. Counted here are approximately 40,000 clones, 65% to 85% occurring once; the ten biggest clones make up less than 10%. The CDR3 consists of 14 residues. V was trimmed by 0 bases and J by 7 bases, leaving 10 bases between them. CDR1 and CDR2 from the germline V gene are GTSNPN and SVGIG (reference sequence). During colonoscopy, one to two rectal pinch biopsies were collected. The diagnostic colonoscopy in ulcerative colitis patients preceded any immunosuppressive treatment. Study-level points and caveats: Blood-rectal clonal overlap within each person was significantly higher in ulcerative colitis patients than controls.

This clonotype was obtained from a boy younger than 18 with severe ulcerative colitis. Sequencing was performed on gut tissue. The chain is built from TRBV30 and TRBJ1-6; D is undetermined. This chain's CDR3 is CAWSVTAANSPLHF. CDR3 DNA sequence: TGTGCCTGGAGTGTAACGGCAGCCAATTCACCCCTCCACTTT.